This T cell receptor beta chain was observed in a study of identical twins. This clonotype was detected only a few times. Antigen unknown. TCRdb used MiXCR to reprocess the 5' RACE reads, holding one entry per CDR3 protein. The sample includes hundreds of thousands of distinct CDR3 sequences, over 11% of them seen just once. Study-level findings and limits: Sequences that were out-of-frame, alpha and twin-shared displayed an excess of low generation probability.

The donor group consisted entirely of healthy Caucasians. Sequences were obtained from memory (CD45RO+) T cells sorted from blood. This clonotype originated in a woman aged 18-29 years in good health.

CDR3 nucleotide sequence: TGTGCCAGCAGCCTGGGACAGGGCGAAGAAAAACTGTTTTTT. Amino acid sequence: CASSLGQGEEKLFF. The chain has TRBV7-9 and TRBJ1-4; TRBD1 matches 9 bases. With V trimmed by 5 bases and J by 8 bases, 6 bases remained unmatched. The length of the CDR3 is 14 residues. Germline CDR1 is SEHNR and CDR2 is FQNEAQ (reference sequence).